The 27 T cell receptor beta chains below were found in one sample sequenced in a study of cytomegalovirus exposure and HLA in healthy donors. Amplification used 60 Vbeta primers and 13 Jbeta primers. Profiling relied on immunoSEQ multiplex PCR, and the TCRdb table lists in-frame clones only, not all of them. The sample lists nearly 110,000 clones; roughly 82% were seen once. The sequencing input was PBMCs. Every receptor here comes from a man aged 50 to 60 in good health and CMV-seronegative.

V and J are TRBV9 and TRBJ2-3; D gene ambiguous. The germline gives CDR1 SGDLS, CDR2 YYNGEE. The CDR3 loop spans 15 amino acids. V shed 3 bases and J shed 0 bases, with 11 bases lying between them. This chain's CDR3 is CASSAAPTSTDTQYF. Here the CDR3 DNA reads TGTGCCAGCAGCGCTGCTCCTACTAGCACAGATACGCAGTATTTT.

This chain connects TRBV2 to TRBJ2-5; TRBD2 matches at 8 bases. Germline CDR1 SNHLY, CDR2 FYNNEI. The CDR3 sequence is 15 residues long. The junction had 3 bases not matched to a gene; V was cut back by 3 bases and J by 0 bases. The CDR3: CASSEWRGDQETQYF. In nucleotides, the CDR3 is TGTGCCAGCAGTGAGTGGCGGGGGGACCAAGAGACCCAGTACTTC.

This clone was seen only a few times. The CDR3 DNA is TGCGCCAGCAGTGACGAGGGAACTGAAGCTTTCTTT. Translated: CASSDEGTEAFF. The chain combines TRBV10-1 with TRBJ1-1; unclear D gene. The CDR3 covers 12 residues. V lost 3 bases and J lost 5, with 7 bases in between. From germline, CDR1 is WNHNN and CDR2 SYGVQD (reference sequence).

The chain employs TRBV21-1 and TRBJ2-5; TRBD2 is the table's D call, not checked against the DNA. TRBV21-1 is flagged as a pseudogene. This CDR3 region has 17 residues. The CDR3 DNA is TGTGCCAGCAGCAAAAGGCCTAGCGGGGGATCACAAGAGACCCAGTACTTC. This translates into CASSKRPSGGSQETQYF.

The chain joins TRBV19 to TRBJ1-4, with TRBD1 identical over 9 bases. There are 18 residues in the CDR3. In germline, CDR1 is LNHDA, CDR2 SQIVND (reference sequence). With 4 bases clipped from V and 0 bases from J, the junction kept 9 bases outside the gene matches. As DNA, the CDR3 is TGTGCCAGTAGTAAGGACAGGGGCTCCTTTGCAACTAATGAAAAACTGTTTTTT. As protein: CASSKDRGSFATNEKLFF.

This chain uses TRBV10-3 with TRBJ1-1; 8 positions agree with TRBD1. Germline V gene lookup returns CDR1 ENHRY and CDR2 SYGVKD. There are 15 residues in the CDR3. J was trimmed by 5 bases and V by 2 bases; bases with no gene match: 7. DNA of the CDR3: TGTGCCATCAGTGAGACGACAGGGGAGCTTACTGAAGCTTTCTTT. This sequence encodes CAISETTGELTEAFF.

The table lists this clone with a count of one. The CDR3 spells CASSFRGNPTEQFF. DNA of the CDR3: TGTGCCAGCAGTTTTCGGGGAAACCCTACTGAGCAGTTCTTC. The chain couples TRBV27 to TRBJ2-1, with D perhaps TRBD2 (5 bases). The ends were cut back, 3 bases at V and 9 bases at J, with 15 bases in the middle. CDR1 is MNHEY and CDR2 is SMNVEV in the germline V gene (reference sequence). The CDR3 is made up of 14 amino acids.

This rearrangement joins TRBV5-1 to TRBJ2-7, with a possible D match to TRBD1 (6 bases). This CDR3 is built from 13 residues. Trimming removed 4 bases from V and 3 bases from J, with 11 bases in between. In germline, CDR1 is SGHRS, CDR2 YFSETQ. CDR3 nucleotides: TGCGCCAGCAGCCAGGTAGGGGGCTACGAGCAGTACTTC. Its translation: CASSQVGGYEQYF.

CDR3 bases: TGTGCCAGCAGCTTATCTCAGCGGAGAGAGAACGCCTACGAGCAGTACTTC. It yields the protein CASSLSQRRENAYEQYF. The chain uses TRBV7-9 and TRBJ2-7; perhaps TRBD2 as D (5 bases). The CDR3 covers 17 residues. V lost 2 bases to trimming and J lost 2 bases, with 19 bases between them. Germline V CDR1 and CDR2: SEHNR, FQNEAQ (reference sequence).

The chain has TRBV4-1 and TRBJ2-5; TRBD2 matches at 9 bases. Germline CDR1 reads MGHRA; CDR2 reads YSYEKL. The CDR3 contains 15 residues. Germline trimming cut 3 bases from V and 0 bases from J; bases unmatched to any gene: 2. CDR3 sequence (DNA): TGCGCCAGCAGCCAGCGACTAGCGGACCAAGAGACCCAGTACTTC. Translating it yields CASSQRLADQETQYF.

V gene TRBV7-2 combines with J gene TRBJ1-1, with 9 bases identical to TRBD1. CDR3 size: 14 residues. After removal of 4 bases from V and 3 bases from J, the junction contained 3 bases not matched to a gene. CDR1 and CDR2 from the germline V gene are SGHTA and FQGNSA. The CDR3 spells CASSSRDRDTEAFF. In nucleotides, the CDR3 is TGTGCCAGCAGCTCCCGGGACAGGGACACTGAAGCTTTCTTT. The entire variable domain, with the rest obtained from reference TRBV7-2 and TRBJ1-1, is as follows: GAGVSQSPSNKVTEKGKDVELRCDPISGHTALYWYRQSLGQGLEFLIYFQGNSAPDKSGLPSDRFSAERTGGSVSTLTIQRTQQEDSAVYLCASSSRDRDTEAFFGQGTRLTVV.

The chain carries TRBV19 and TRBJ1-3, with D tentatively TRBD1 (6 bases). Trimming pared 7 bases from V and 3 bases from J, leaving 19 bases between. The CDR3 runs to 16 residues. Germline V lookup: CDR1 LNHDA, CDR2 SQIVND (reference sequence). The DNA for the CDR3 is TGTGCCAGTACCCCCGGACAGTCCAGCTTTGGAAACACCATATATTTT. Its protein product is CASTPGQSSFGNTIYF.

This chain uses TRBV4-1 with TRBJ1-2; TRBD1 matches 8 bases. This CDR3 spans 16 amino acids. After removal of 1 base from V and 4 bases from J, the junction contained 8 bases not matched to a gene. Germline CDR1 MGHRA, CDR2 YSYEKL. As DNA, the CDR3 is TGCGCCAGCAGCCAAGGTATTACAGGGGGGCCCTATGGCTACACCTTC. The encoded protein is CASSQGITGGPYGYTF.

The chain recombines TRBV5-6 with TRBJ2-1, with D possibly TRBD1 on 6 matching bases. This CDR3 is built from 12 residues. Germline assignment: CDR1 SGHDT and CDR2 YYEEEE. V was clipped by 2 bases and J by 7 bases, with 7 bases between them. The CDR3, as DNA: TGTGCCAGCAGCTTCGGACAGAATGAGCAGTTCTTC. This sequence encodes CASSFGQNEQFF.

CDR3 nucleotide sequence: TGTGCCAGCAGTGAAGTACAGTTTTACACTGAAGCTTTCTTT. Translating it yields CASSEVQFYTEAFF. The chain couples TRBV2 to TRBJ1-1, with D unresolved. Germline CDR1 reads SNHLY; CDR2 reads FYNNEI. There are 14 residues in the CDR3. V dropped 1 base and J dropped 3 bases, with 9 bases sitting between them. The variable domain in full, completed from reference TRBV2 and TRBJ1-1, reads EPEVTQTPSHQVTQMGQEVILRCVPISNHLYFYWYRQILGQKVEFLVSFYNNEISEKSEIFDDQFSVERPDGSNFTLKIRSTKLEDSAMYFCASSEVQFYTEAFFGQGTRLTVV.

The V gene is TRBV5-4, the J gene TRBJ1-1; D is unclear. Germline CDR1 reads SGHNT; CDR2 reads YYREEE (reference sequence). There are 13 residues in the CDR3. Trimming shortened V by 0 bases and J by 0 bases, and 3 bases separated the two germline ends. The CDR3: CASSLAVNTEAFF. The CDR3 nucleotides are TGTGCCAGCAGCTTGGCCGTGAACACTGAAGCTTTCTTT.

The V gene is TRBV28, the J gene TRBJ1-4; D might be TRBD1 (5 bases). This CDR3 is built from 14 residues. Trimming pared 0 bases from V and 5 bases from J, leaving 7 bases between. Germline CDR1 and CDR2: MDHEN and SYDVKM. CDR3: CASSLWTANEKLFF. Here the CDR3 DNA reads TGTGCCAGCAGTTTATGGACAGCAAATGAAAAACTGTTTTTT.

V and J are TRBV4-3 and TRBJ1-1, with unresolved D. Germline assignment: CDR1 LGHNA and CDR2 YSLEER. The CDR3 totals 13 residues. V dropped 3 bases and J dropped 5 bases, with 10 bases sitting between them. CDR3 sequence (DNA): TGCGCCAGCAGCCAGGGCCTTCGGACTGAAGCTTTCTTT. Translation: CASSQGLRTEAFF.

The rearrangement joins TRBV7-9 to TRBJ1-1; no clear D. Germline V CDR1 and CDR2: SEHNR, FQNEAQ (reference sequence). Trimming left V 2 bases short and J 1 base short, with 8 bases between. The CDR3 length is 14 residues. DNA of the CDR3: TGTGCCAGCAGCTTAAACTCACGGAACACTGAAGCTTTCTTT. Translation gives CASSLNSRNTEAFF.

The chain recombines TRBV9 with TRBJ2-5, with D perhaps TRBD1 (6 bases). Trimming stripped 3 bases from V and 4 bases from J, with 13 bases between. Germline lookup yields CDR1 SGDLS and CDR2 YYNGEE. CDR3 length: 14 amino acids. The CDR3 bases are TGTGCCAGCAGCGAGGGTGGGGGCCGAGAGACCCAGTACTTC. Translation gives CASSEGGGRETQYF. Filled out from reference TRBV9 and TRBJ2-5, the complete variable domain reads DSGVTQTPKHLITATGQRVTLRCSPRSGDLSVYWYQQSLDQGLQFLIQYYNGEERAKGNILERFSAQQFPDLHSELNLSSLELGDSALYFCASSEGGGRETQYFGPGTRLLVL.

The CDR3 DNA reads TGTGCCAGTTTAGGTAGGGGAACGGATGGCTACACCTTC. This sequence encodes CASLGRGTDGYTF. V gene TRBV19 combines with J gene TRBJ1-2; a possible D gene is TRBD1 (5 bases). With 8 bases removed from V and 6 bases from J, the gap between germline ends came to 16 bases. The V gene's germline CDR1 is LNHDA and CDR2 SQIVND (reference sequence). CDR3 size: 13 residues.

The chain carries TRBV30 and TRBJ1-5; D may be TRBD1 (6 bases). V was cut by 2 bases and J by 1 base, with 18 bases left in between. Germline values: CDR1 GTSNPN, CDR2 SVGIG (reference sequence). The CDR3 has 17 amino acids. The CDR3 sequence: CAWSSHRVGSSNQPQHF. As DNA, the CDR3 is TGTGCCTGGAGTTCTCACAGGGTGGGTTCGAGCAATCAGCCCCAGCATTTT.

CDR3 sequence (DNA): TGCGCCAGCAGTTCTTCCTCAACTAATGAAAAACTGTTTTTT. It specifies CASSSSSTNEKLFF. The V call is TRBV5-1, the J call TRBJ1-4; no clear D. The V and J ends lost 5 bases and 0 bases respectively, with 8 bases between them. Looked up from germline, CDR1 is SGHRS and CDR2 is YFSETQ. The CDR3 is 14 amino acids.

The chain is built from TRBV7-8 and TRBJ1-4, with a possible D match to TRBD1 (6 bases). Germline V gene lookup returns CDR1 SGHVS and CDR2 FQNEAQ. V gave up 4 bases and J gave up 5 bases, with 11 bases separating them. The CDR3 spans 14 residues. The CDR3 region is CASSSNTGNEKLFF. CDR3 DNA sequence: TGTGCCAGCAGCTCGAATACAGGGAATGAAAAACTGTTTTTT.

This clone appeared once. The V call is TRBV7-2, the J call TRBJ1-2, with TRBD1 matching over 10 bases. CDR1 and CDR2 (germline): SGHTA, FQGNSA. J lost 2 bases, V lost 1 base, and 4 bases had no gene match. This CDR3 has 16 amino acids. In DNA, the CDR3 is TGTGCCAGCAGCTTAGGTGGGGGACAGGGGAACTATGGCTACACCTTC. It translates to CASSLGGGQGNYGYTF. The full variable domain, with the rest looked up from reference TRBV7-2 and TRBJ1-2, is GAGVSQSPSNKVTEKGKDVELRCDPISGHTALYWYRQSLGQGLEFLIYFQGNSAPDKSGLPSDRFSAERTGGSVSTLTIQRTQQEDSAVYLCASSLGGGQGNYGYTFGSGTRLTVV.

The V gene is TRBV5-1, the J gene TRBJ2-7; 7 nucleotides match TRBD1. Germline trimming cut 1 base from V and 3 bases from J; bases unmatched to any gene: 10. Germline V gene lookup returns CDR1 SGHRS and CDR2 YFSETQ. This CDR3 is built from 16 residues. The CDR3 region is CASSLRTTGLGYEQYF. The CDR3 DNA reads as TGCGCCAGCAGCTTGAGGACGACAGGGTTAGGCTACGAGCAGTACTTC.

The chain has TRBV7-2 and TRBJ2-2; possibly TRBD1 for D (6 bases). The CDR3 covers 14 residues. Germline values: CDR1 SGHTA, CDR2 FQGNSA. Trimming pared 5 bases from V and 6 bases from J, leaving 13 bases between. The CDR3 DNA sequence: TGTGCCAGCAGCGTCAACAGGGTCCCCGGGGAGCTGTTTTTT. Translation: CASSVNRVPGELFF. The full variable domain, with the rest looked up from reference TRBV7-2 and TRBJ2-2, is GAGVSQSPSNKVTEKGKDVELRCDPISGHTALYWYRQSLGQGLEFLIYFQGNSAPDKSGLPSDRFSAERTGGSVSTLTIQRTQQEDSAVYLCASSVNRVPGELFFGEGSRLTVL.